This T cell receptor (beta chain) was found in a study of blood T cell repertoires in COVID-19. Study summary: Sources were T cells, B-cell-depleted T cells, or PBMCs; the material itself was cDNA or gDNA.

Profiling relied on immunoSEQ multiplex PCR, and the TCRdb table lists in-frame clones only, not all of them. Found here are some 200,000 clones, about 83% of them singletons; the top ten hold 6% to 8.5%. V was cut by 4 bases and J by 7 bases, with 9 bases left in between. Germline CDR1 reads SGDLS; CDR2 reads YYNGEE. The CDR3 length is 13 residues. Input material: peripheral blood. The clonotype was recovered from a woman aged 45-65 years with active or convalescent COVID-19. The chain is built from TRBV9 and TRBJ1-6; D is uncertain. The CDR3 sequence: CASSLGPNSPLHF. The CDR3 DNA is TGTGCCAGCAGCCTAGGGCCAAATTCACCCCTCCACTTT.